A selection of T cell receptor beta chains follows, all from one sample in a study of vaccination effects on CD4 cells after COVID-19. Their antigens are not known. This table comes from immunoSEQ multiplex PCR, and its TCRdb copy is limited to in-frame clones, with some not included. The sample holds about 50,000 clones, around 74% seen once. The starting material was CD4+ T cells from PBMCs cultured with HCoV-OC43 spike peptides, obtained after COVID-19 vaccination. The receptors originated from a human donor who received a COVID-19 vaccine. CDR3s include the opening cysteine and the closing phenylalanine or tryptophan.

TRBV12-3/TRBV12-4	TRBJ2-3	CASSRGLSTQYF
TRBV5-1	TRBJ1-2	CASSWEGSNYGYTF
TRBV6-5	TRBJ2-3	CANSGRFLDTQYF
TRBV6-5	TRBJ2-7	CASSLGGEQYF
TRBV4-1	TRBJ2-5	CASSQGRRASVETQYF
TRBV28	TRBJ2-5	CASSFQGAQETQYF
TRBV5-5	TRBJ1-1	CASTYTDMNTEAFF
TRBV2	TRBJ2-3	CASSGGGIGADTQYF
TRBV5-1	TRBJ2-3	CASSPGGNADTQYF
TRBV19	TRBJ1-5	CASSSLTGYSNQPQHF
TRBV6-1	TRBJ2-7	CASLKGAGGPIEQYF
TRBV11-2	TRBJ1-3	CASSPGQGIILSGNTIYF
TRBV5-6	TRBJ1-2	CASSAETGGFGGYTF
TRBV18	TRBJ2-1	CASSPETSYNEQFF
TRBV7-9	TRBJ2-1	CASSLVQGASNEQFF
TRBV5-4	TRBJ2-7	CASSLSVTGVHEQYF
TRBV24-1	TRBJ2-5	CATSGTEETQYF
TRBV9	TRBJ1-3	CASSGGTLRTNTIYF
TRBV10-1	TRBJ2-5	CASSSGGGVGTQYF
TRBV6-2/TRBV6-3	TRBJ1-2	CASSPDRLYGYTF
TRBV19	TRBJ1-3	CASRLSGNTIYF
TRBV18	TRBJ2-3	CASSPQTGGRTDTQYF
TRBV5-6	TRBJ1-3	CASSRAMYASSGNTIYF
TRBV29-1	TRBJ2-5	CSVPEKGDRKASQYF
TRBV12-5	TRBJ2-5	CASGLGVRRAPRETQYF
TRBV7-8	TRBJ2-1	CASSYYRDYRYNEQFF
TRBV6-6	TRBJ1-1	CASSYGGQGKTEAFF
TRBV14	TRBJ1-1	CASSQVLSNTEAFF
TRBV5-1	TRBJ2-7	CASSLLVRGPYEQYF
TRBV5-1	TRBJ2-3	CASTIGGGPLDTQYF
TRBV5-4	TRBJ2-1	CASSVVAGGIYNEQFF
TRBV6-2/TRBV6-3	TRBJ2-7	CASSYVSTQGQSSYEQYF
TRBV6-5	TRBJ1-6	CASSPRRDSPLHF